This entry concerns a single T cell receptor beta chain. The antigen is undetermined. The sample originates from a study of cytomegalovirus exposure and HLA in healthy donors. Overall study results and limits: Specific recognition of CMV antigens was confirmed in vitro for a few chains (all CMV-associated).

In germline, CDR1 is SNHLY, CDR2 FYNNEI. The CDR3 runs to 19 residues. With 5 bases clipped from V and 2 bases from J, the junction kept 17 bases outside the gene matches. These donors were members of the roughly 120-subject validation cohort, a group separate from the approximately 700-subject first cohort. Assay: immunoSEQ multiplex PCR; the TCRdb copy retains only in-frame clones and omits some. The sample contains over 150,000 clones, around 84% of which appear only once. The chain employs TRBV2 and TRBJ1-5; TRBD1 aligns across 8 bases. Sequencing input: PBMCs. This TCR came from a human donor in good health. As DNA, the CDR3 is TGTGCCAGCAGTACTAACGTAGGACAGGGAGTGGTTGGCAATCAGCCCCAGCATTTT. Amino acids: CASSTNVGQGVVGNQPQHF.